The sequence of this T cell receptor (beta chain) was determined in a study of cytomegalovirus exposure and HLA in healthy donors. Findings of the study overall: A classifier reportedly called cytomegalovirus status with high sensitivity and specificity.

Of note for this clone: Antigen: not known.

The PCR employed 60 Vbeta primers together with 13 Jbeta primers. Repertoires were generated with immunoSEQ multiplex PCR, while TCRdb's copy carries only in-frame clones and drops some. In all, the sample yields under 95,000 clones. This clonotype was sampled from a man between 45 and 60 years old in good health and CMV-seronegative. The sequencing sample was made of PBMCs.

The CDR3 bases are TGTGCCAGCAGCTCCACCTACGAGCAGTACTTC. This codes for CASSSTYEQYF. The V gene is TRBV5-6, the J gene TRBJ2-7; no clear D gene. CDR1 is SGHDT and CDR2 is YYEEEE in the germline V gene. The CDR3 has 11 residues. V dropped 3 bases and J dropped 2 bases, with 3 bases sitting between them.